Listed below are T cell receptor beta chains from one sample, sequenced in a study of blood T cell repertoires in COVID-19. TCRdb's table, derived via immunoSEQ multiplex PCR, lists solely in-frame clones and lacks some. The repertoire holds approximately 250,000 clones, with around nine tenths as singletons. Sample: peripheral blood. These receptors originate from a man aged 35-49 years with active or convalescent COVID-19. Both conserved end residues are part of each CDR3. Fields, in order: V gene, clone size, J gene, D gene, CDR3 DNA, CDR3 protein. A D gene is named only where the DNA matches it firmly. Size is omitted from some rows. Given values are once, few, many or a class for expanded clones.

V gene: TRBV11-2; clone size: .; J gene: TRBJ1-4; D gene: .; CDR3 DNA: TGTGCCAGCAGCCGCAGTAGAGGTGAAAAACTGTTTTTT; CDR3 protein: CASSRSRGEKLFF
V gene: TRBV11-2; clone size: .; J gene: TRBJ2-7; D gene: TRBD1; CDR3 DNA: TGTGCCAGCAGCACAGGGGCAGGGTACGACGAGCAGTACTTC; CDR3 protein: CASSTGAGYDEQYF
V gene: TRBV11-3; clone size: .; J gene: TRBJ2-1; D gene: .; CDR3 DNA: TGTGCCAGCAGTCACCGAGCTGGTAATGAGCAGTTCTTC; CDR3 protein: CASSHRAGNEQFF
V gene: TRBV4-1; clone size: .; J gene: TRBJ2-7; D gene: TRBD1; CDR3 DNA: TGCGCCAGCAGCCCCCGGACAGGGAGTTACGAGCAGTACTTC; CDR3 protein: CASSPRTGSYEQYF
V gene: TRBV5-5; clone size: .; J gene: TRBJ2-7; D gene: .; CDR3 DNA: TGTGCCAGCAGCTTGGGGCACTACTACGAGCAGTACTTC; CDR3 protein: CASSLGHYYEQYF
V gene: TRBV13; clone size: .; J gene: TRBJ2-2; D gene: .; CDR3 DNA: TGTGCCAGCAGCTACCGCGGGGCGGTCACCGGGGAGCTGTTTTTT; CDR3 protein: CASSYRGAVTGELFF
V gene: TRBV10-2; clone size: few; J gene: TRBJ2-3; D gene: TRBD2; CDR3 DNA: TGCGCCAGCAGTGAGCGGACTAGCGGGAGTATAAGCACAGATACGCAGTATTTT; CDR3 protein: CASSERTSGSISTDTQYF
V gene: TRBV7-8; clone size: .; J gene: TRBJ1-5; D gene: .; CDR3 DNA: TGTGCCAGCAGCTTAGCGCTAGTAAATCAGCCCCAGCATTTT; CDR3 protein: CASSLALVNQPQHF
V gene: TRBV2; clone size: .; J gene: TRBJ2-2; D gene: TRBD2; CDR3 DNA: TGTGCCAGCAGTGGGGGACTAGCTAACACCGGGGAGCTGTTTTTT; CDR3 protein: CASSGGLANTGELFF
V gene: TRBV30; clone size: .; J gene: TRBJ1-2; D gene: TRBD1; CDR3 DNA: TGTGCCTGGAGCCTAGGACAGGGTGCTAGCCCCTACACCTTC; CDR3 protein: CAWSLGQGASPYTF
V gene: TRBV30; clone size: once; J gene: TRBJ1-1; D gene: .; CDR3 DNA: TGTGCCTGGAGTTTTGGGAGGACTGAAGCTTTCTTT; CDR3 protein: CAWSFGRTEAFF
V gene: TRBV11-2; clone size: .; J gene: TRBJ2-5; D gene: TRBD1; CDR3 DNA: TGTGCCAGCAGCTCTCGAGTCGGGGACAGACAAGAGACCCAGTACTTC; CDR3 protein: CASSSRVGDRQETQYF
V gene: TRBV10-1; clone size: .; J gene: TRBJ2-1; D gene: .; CDR3 DNA: TGCGCCAGCAGCAACACCGGACAGAGCTCCTACAATGAGCAGTTCTTC; CDR3 protein: CASSNTGQSSYNEQFF
V gene: TRBV5-1; clone size: .; J gene: TRBJ1-2; D gene: .; CDR3 DNA: TGCGCCAGCAGCACAGGGAGCACCAACTATGGCTACACCTTC; CDR3 protein: CASSTGSTNYGYTF
V gene: TRBV5-4; clone size: .; J gene: TRBJ2-6; D gene: .; CDR3 DNA: TGTGCCAGCAGCTTGAGGGGGTCTGCAGAGGGGGCCAACGTCCTGACTTTC; CDR3 protein: CASSLRGSAEGANVLTF
V gene: TRBV6-5; clone size: .; J gene: TRBJ1-5; D gene: TRBD1; CDR3 DNA: TGTGCCAGCAGCCGTGACAGGGCGACAAGACAGCCCCAGCATTTT; CDR3 protein: CASSRDRATRQPQHF
V gene: TRBV5-5; clone size: .; J gene: TRBJ2-3; D gene: .; CDR3 DNA: TGTGCCAGCAGCTTGGCTGCAGATACGCAGTATTTT; CDR3 protein: CASSLAADTQYF
V gene: TRBV5-1; clone size: .; J gene: TRBJ2-4; D gene: .; CDR3 DNA: TGCGCCAGCAAAGAGGAAAACATTCAGTACTTC; CDR3 protein: CASKEENIQYF
V gene: TRBV4-1; clone size: .; J gene: TRBJ2-7; D gene: TRBD2; CDR3 DNA: TGCGCCAGCAGCCAAGAGCGGTCTAGCGGAGTATACGAGCAGTACTTC; CDR3 protein: CASSQERSSGVYEQYF
V gene: TRBV3-1/TRBV3-2; clone size: .; J gene: TRBJ2-1; D gene: .; CDR3 DNA: TGTGCCAGCAGCCAAGATGTCGGGGACTACAATGAGCAGTTCTTC; CDR3 protein: CASSQDVGDYNEQFF
V gene: TRBV28; clone size: few; J gene: TRBJ1-2; D gene: TRBD1; CDR3 DNA: TGTGCCAGCAGTGCCCCGGACAGGGACATCACCTATGGCTACACCTTC; CDR3 protein: CASSAPDRDITYGYTF
V gene: TRBV27; clone size: .; J gene: TRBJ2-1; D gene: .; CDR3 DNA: TGTGCCAGCAGTTCCCCCCCGACAACTAGATTCTACAATGAGCAGTTCTTC; CDR3 protein: CASSSPPTTRFYNEQFF
V gene: TRBV7-9; clone size: few; J gene: TRBJ1-1; D gene: TRBD1; CDR3 DNA: TGTGCCAGCAGCTACCAAACAGGGGGTGGAGCTTTCTTT; CDR3 protein: CASSYQTGGGAFF
V gene: TRBV7-3; clone size: .; J gene: TRBJ1-1; D gene: .; CDR3 DNA: TGTGCCAGCAGTCTACTTCAGAACACTGAAGCTTTCTTT; CDR3 protein: CASSLLQNTEAFF
V gene: TRBV6-5; clone size: once; J gene: TRBJ1-2; D gene: TRBD1; CDR3 DNA: TGTGCCAGCAGTTCAGGCTACAGGGGTATAGATCACACCTTC; CDR3 protein: CASSSGYRGIDHTF
V gene: TRBV6-5; clone size: .; J gene: TRBJ2-3; D gene: .; CDR3 DNA: TGTGCCAGCAGTTACCGGGGATCTAGCACAGATACGCAGTATTTT; CDR3 protein: CASSYRGSSTDTQYF
V gene: TRBV27; clone size: .; J gene: TRBJ2-2; D gene: TRBD2; CDR3 DNA: TGTGCCAGCAGTCCCCTGGGACTAGCGGGGGAGCAGGCGGGCGGGGAGCTGTTTTTT; CDR3 protein: CASSPLGLAGEQAGGELFF
V gene: TRBV11-2; clone size: .; J gene: TRBJ2-7; D gene: TRBD1; CDR3 DNA: TGTGCCAGCAGCACAAGAGCCCGACAGGGTTCTGGATACGAGCAGTACTTC; CDR3 protein: CASSTRARQGSGYEQYF
V gene: TRBV7-9; clone size: .; J gene: TRBJ2-1; D gene: TRBD1; CDR3 DNA: TGTGCCAGCAGCCCAGGGGGCCCGCAGTTCTTC; CDR3 protein: CASSPGGPQFF
V gene: TRBV7-9; clone size: .; J gene: TRBJ2-1; D gene: TRBD2; CDR3 DNA: TGTGCCAGCAGCTTAATTGCGGGGGGCGGAGGGGAGCAGTTCTTC; CDR3 protein: CASSLIAGGGGEQFF
V gene: TRBV2; clone size: few; J gene: TRBJ2-2; D gene: TRBD1; CDR3 DNA: TGTGCCAGCAGGGGACAGGGGACCGGGGAGCTGTTTTTT; CDR3 protein: CASRGQGTGELFF
V gene: TRBV3-1/TRBV3-2; clone size: .; J gene: TRBJ2-1; D gene: TRBD2; CDR3 DNA: TGTGCCAGCAGCCAAGCGGGGGGACCGTACAATGAGCAGTTCTTC; CDR3 protein: CASSQAGGPYNEQFF
V gene: TRBV19; clone size: .; J gene: TRBJ2-3; D gene: TRBD2; CDR3 DNA: TGTGCCAGTAGTAGGGGGACTAGCGTTAGCACAGATACGCAGTATTTT; CDR3 protein: CASSRGTSVSTDTQYF
V gene: TRBV27; clone size: .; J gene: TRBJ2-5; D gene: .; CDR3 DNA: TGTGCCAGCAGTTCGAGGGGGAGAGAGACCCAGTACTTC; CDR3 protein: CASSSRGRETQYF
V gene: TRBV9; clone size: once; J gene: TRBJ2-5; D gene: .; CDR3 DNA: TGTGCCAGCAGCGCCTGGGACTTCCAAGAGACCCAGTACTTC; CDR3 protein: CASSAWDFQETQYF
V gene: TRBV28; clone size: .; J gene: TRBJ2-1; D gene: .; CDR3 DNA: TGTGCCAGCAGTTTGATGGGGGGGCGGGGCCAGCAAAAGCAGTTCTTC; CDR3 protein: CASSLMGGRGQQKQFF
V gene: TRBV9; clone size: .; J gene: TRBJ2-5; D gene: TRBD1; CDR3 DNA: TGTGCCAGCAGCCCAGGGACAGCCGAGACCCAGTACTTC; CDR3 protein: CASSPGTAETQYF
V gene: TRBV20-1; clone size: .; J gene: TRBJ2-2; D gene: TRBD2; CDR3 DNA: TGCAGTGCTAGTTACGGGGGGGCTCGCACCGGGGAGCTGTTTTTT; CDR3 protein: CSASYGGARTGELFF
V gene: TRBV29-1; clone size: .; J gene: TRBJ1-1; D gene: TRBD1; CDR3 DNA: TGCAGCGTTGAAAGGGACAGGGGCACTGAAGCTTTCTTT; CDR3 protein: CSVERDRGTEAFF
V gene: TRBV6-1; clone size: few; J gene: TRBJ2-7; D gene: .; CDR3 DNA: TGTGCCAGCAGGGAACGGACAGATCTCCCGCCCTACGAGCAGTACTTC; CDR3 protein: CASRERTDLPPYEQYF
V gene: TRBV19; clone size: .; J gene: TRBJ2-3; D gene: TRBD2; CDR3 DNA: TGTGCCAGTGACGTGGCGGGAGAGAGTTTTAGCACAGATACGCAGTATTTT; CDR3 protein: CASDVAGESFSTDTQYF
V gene: TRBV7-2; clone size: once; J gene: TRBJ2-5; D gene: TRBD1; CDR3 DNA: TGTGCCAGCAGCTTAGGACAGGGGGCGTGGGAGACCCAGTACTTC; CDR3 protein: CASSLGQGAWETQYF
V gene: TRBV5-4; clone size: .; J gene: TRBJ2-1; D gene: TRBD2; CDR3 DNA: TGTGCCAGCAGCTTGGGAGGAGCGGGAATCTCCTCCTACAATGAGCAGTTCTTC; CDR3 protein: CASSLGGAGISSYNEQFF
V gene: TRBV2; clone size: .; J gene: TRBJ2-3; D gene: .; CDR3 DNA: TGTGCCAGCACTAAGCAGGGAAGCACAGATACGCAGTATTTT; CDR3 protein: CASTKQGSTDTQYF
V gene: TRBV6-5; clone size: .; J gene: TRBJ1-5; D gene: TRBD1; CDR3 DNA: TGTGCCAGCAGCGTCGAACAGGGGTTGAAGCCCCAGCATTTT; CDR3 protein: CASSVEQGLKPQHF
V gene: TRBV7-6; clone size: few; J gene: TRBJ1-5; D gene: TRBD1; CDR3 DNA: TGTGCCAGCAGCTCCCGACAGGGGGTGGATGGGGGATTCGATCAGCCCCAGCATTTT; CDR3 protein: CASSSRQGVDGGFDQPQHF
V gene: TRBV6-5; clone size: .; J gene: TRBJ1-3; D gene: .; CDR3 DNA: TGTGCCAGCGGGCAGGCCAACACCATATATTTT; CDR3 protein: CASGQANTIYF
V gene: TRBV19; clone size: .; J gene: TRBJ1-1; D gene: .; CDR3 DNA: TGTGCCAGTAGTATAAGCACAGGCCGCGTGAACACTGAAGCTTTCTTT; CDR3 protein: CASSISTGRVNTEAFF
V gene: TRBV5-1; clone size: .; J gene: TRBJ2-2; D gene: TRBD1; CDR3 DNA: TGCGCCAGCAGGTTCCCCGGGACAGGGGTCATCGGGGAGCTGTTTTTT; CDR3 protein: CASRFPGTGVIGELFF
V gene: TRBV10-1; clone size: .; J gene: TRBJ2-3; D gene: .; CDR3 DNA: TGCGCCAGCAGCTCCGGACAGACGGATACGCAGTATTTT; CDR3 protein: CASSSGQTDTQYF
V gene: TRBV11-3; clone size: few; J gene: TRBJ2-7; D gene: .; CDR3 DNA: TGTGCCAGCAGCTACGGAACTTCTGGACAGAGATCAAGCTCCTACGAGCAGTACTTC; CDR3 protein: CASSYGTSGQRSSSYEQYF
V gene: TRBV7-9; clone size: .; J gene: TRBJ2-2; D gene: .; CDR3 DNA: TGTGCCAGGGAGAGCACCGGGGAGCTGTTTTTT; CDR3 protein: CARESTGELFF
V gene: TRBV19; clone size: few; J gene: TRBJ1-4; D gene: .; CDR3 DNA: TGTGCCAGTAGTATAAGACAATCTAATGAAAAACTGTTTTTT; CDR3 protein: CASSIRQSNEKLFF
V gene: TRBV21-1; clone size: .; J gene: TRBJ2-3; D gene: .; CDR3 DNA: TGTGCCAGCAGCAAAGAGAGGGACGGGCGGAGGGGTACGCAGTATTTT; CDR3 protein: CASSKERDGRRGTQYF